This T cell receptor (beta chain) was observed in a study of blood T cell repertoires in COVID-19. Germline trimming cut 5 bases from V and 4 bases from J; bases unmatched to any gene: 12. The CDR3 is made up of 16 amino acids. CDR1 is SGHVS, CDR2 FQNEAQ, per germline. Profiling relied on immunoSEQ multiplex PCR, and the TCRdb table lists in-frame clones only, not all of them. In the table there are roughly 400,000 clones, approximately 86% of which are singletons. The TCR originated in a woman aged 40 to 49 with acute COVID-19. The sample comprised PBMCs or T cells enriched from blood (not recorded which). The J gene is TRBJ1-2, the V gene TRBV7-8, with 8 bases fitting TRBD1. The CDR3 protein is CASSAQGANPSYGYTF. Here the CDR3 DNA reads TGTGCCAGCAGCGCCCAGGGGGCTAATCCCTCCTATGGCTACACCTTC.